The 19 T cell receptor beta chains presented below share a single source sample, sequenced in a study of OX40 agonist ivuxolimab in advanced cancers. TCRdb keeps only in-frame clones here, not all; method: immunoSEQ multiplex PCR. The table includes 85,000 to 100,000 clones, approximately 90% detected once. The sample consisted of CD4+ or CD8+ T cells sorted from blood, taken in a trial of the OX40 agonist ivuxolimab. The receptors were sampled from an adult with an advanced solid tumor such as melanoma, head and neck, liver or kidney cancer.

The chain employs TRBV19 and TRBJ1-1; 9 nucleotides match TRBD1. CDR1 is LNHDA and CDR2 is SQIVND in the germline V gene (reference sequence). This CDR3 contains 17 residues. Trimming at V came to 3 bases and at J to 5 bases, leaving 13 bases not matched to a gene. The CDR3 nucleotides read TGTGCCAGTAGTATCCGGGAGGGACAGGGAAGAGGGACTGAAGCTTTCTTT. Its protein product is CASSIREGQGRGTEAFF.

This chain connects TRBV7-2 to TRBJ2-2; possible D gene TRBD2, 6 bases. V shed 6 bases and J shed 2 bases, with 13 bases lying between them. Germline V gene data show CDR1 as SGHTA and CDR2 as FQGNSA. There are 15 residues in the CDR3. This chain's CDR3 is CASRRLGPNTGELFF. CDR3 nucleotide sequence: TGTGCCAGCAGACGACTAGGACCCAACACCGGGGAGCTGTTTTTT.

The genes are TRBV9 and TRBJ2-5; tentatively, D is TRBD2 (7 bases). The germline CDR1 and CDR2 sequences are SGDLS and YYNGEE. V lost 4 bases and J 5 bases, leaving 18 bases between the germline ends. The CDR3 consists of 15 residues. CDR3 in amino acids: CASSPPSGGRETQYF. As DNA, the CDR3 is TGTGCCAGCAGCCCGCCCTCGGGGGGCCGGGAGACCCAGTACTTC.

V and J are TRBV7-2 and TRBJ1-3, with D possibly being TRBD1 (5 bases). V was pared by 6 bases and J by 0 bases, with 12 bases between. Germline lookup yields CDR1 SGHTA and CDR2 FQGNSA. The CDR3 runs 15 residues. In DNA form, the CDR3 reads TGTGCCAGCAGGTCTGCAGGGCTCTCTGGAAACACCATATATTTT. Protein sequence: CASRSAGLSGNTIYF.

The V and J genes are TRBV2 and TRBJ1-4, with D perhaps TRBD1 (6 bases). The CDR3 sequence is 15 residues long. Trimming left V 8 bases short and J 10 bases short, with 23 bases between. The germline gives CDR1 SNHLY, CDR2 FYNNEI. DNA of the CDR3: TGTGCCAGCGCCCTGGAGGGCTTGGGGGGCGGAAAACTGTTTTTT. Protein: CASALEGLGGGKLFF.

This chain connects TRBV6-6 to TRBJ2-5, with D possibly TRBD1 on 5 matching bases. This CDR3 spans 13 amino acids. The germline V gene has CDR1 MNHNY and CDR2 SVGAGI (reference sequence). V was shortened by 2 bases and J by 4 bases, with 8 bases between the two germline ends. CDR3 DNA: TGTGCCAGCAGTTACCAGGGCGGAGAGACCCAGTACTTC. It encodes CASSYQGGETQYF.

This clone has just a few counts. CDR3 loop: CASSPSHRGIGGYTF. As DNA, the CDR3 is TGTGCCAGTAGCCCCTCCCACAGGGGAATAGGTGGCTACACCTTC. The V call is TRBV19, the J call TRBJ1-2, with 7 bases fitting TRBD1. This CDR3 is built from 15 residues. In germline, CDR1 is LNHDA, CDR2 SQIVND (reference sequence). The V segment lost 6 bases and the J segment 7 bases; nucleotides outside the gene matches: 14. Full variable domain (missing parts from reference TRBV19 and TRBJ1-2): DGGITQSPKYLFRKEGQNVTLSCEQNLNHDAMYWYRQDPGQGLRLIYYSQIVNDFQKGDIAEGYSVSREKKESFPLTVTSAQKNPTAFYLCASSPSHRGIGGYTFGSGTRLTVV.

The V call is TRBV19, the J call TRBJ1-4; D is perhaps TRBD1 (5 bases). Trimming stripped 3 bases from V and 4 bases from J, with 12 bases between. This CDR3 is built from 15 residues. Germline values: CDR1 LNHDA, CDR2 SQIVND (reference sequence). The CDR3 here is CASSMGGQFNEKLFF. The CDR3 DNA reads as TGTGCCAGTAGTATGGGCGGACAATTTAATGAAAAACTGTTTTTT.

V usage is TRBV27 and J usage is TRBJ1-4, with a possible D match to TRBD1 (6 bases). V gave up 8 bases and J gave up 0 bases, with 10 bases separating them. Per germline, CDR1 MNHEY and CDR2 SMNVEV (reference sequence). There are 14 residues in the CDR3. This chain's CDR3 is CASCGGATNEKLFF. The CDR3 coding sequence is TGTGCCAGCTGCGGGGGCGCAACTAATGAAAAACTGTTTTTT. Filled out from reference TRBV27 and TRBJ1-4, the complete variable domain reads EAQVTQNPRYLITVTGKKLTVTCSQNMNHEYMSWYRQDPGLGLRQIYYSMNVEVTDKGDVPEGYKVSRKEKRNFPLILESPSPNQTSLYFCASCGGATNEKLFFGSGTQLSVL.

This clone has just one count. This chain connects TRBV28 to TRBJ1-1, with D perhaps matching TRBD1 (5 bases). Germline V gives CDR1 MDHEN, CDR2 SYDVKM. With 8 bases removed from V and 1 base from J, the gap between germline ends came to 8 bases. The CDR3 extends over 12 amino acids. DNA of the CDR3: TGTGCCAGCCAAACAGGGAACACTGAAGCTTTCTTT. It encodes CASQTGNTEAFF.

V is TRBV19 and J is TRBJ1-1, with D perhaps matching TRBD1 (5 bases). The germline gives CDR1 LNHDA, CDR2 SQIVND (reference sequence). The CDR3 loop spans 14 amino acids. V was clipped by 5 bases and J by 1 base, with 11 bases between them. CDR3 sequence reads: CASSSRRENTEAFF. As DNA, the CDR3 is TGTGCCAGTAGTTCCCGCAGGGAGAACACTGAAGCTTTCTTT.

The V call is TRBV7-2, the J call TRBJ1-5; tentatively, D is TRBD1 (5 bases). CDR3 size: 13 residues. Germline V gene lookup returns CDR1 SGHTA and CDR2 FQGNSA. V shed 2 bases and J shed 6 bases, with 8 bases lying between them. In DNA, the CDR3 is TGTGCCAGCAGCTTACAGGGAAGTCAGCCCCAGCATTTT. Protein sequence: CASSLQGSQPQHF.

V and J are TRBV7-6 and TRBJ1-3; D is unresolved. V shed 5 bases and J shed 4 bases, with 15 bases lying between them. The CDR3 length is 15 residues. Germline V lookup: CDR1 SGHVS, CDR2 FNYEAQ. In nucleotides, the CDR3 is TGTGCCAGCAGCCCGGCCCCGCTCGAGGGAAACACCATATATTTT. Encoded protein: CASSPAPLEGNTIYF.

Notes on this clone: This sample also contains other DNA sequences that code for the same CDR3. V is TRBV28 and J is TRBJ2-2; no reliable D call. Germline values: CDR1 MDHEN, CDR2 SYDVKM. The CDR3 totals 13 residues. V shed 1 base and J shed 0 bases, with 0 bases lying between them. The CDR3 coding sequence is TGTGCCAGCAGTTTATCGAACACCGGGGAGCTGTTTTTT. It encodes CASSLSNTGELFF.

The chain couples TRBV6-6 to TRBJ1-2; D is undetermined. CDR3 length: 13 residues. Germline V lookup: CDR1 MNHNY, CDR2 SVGAGI (reference sequence). V was shortened by 8 bases and J by 1 base, with 11 bases between the two germline ends. This chain's CDR3 is CASLRGFNYGYTF. CDR3 DNA sequence: TGTGCCAGCCTCAGAGGATTTAACTATGGCTACACCTTC.

The V gene is TRBV18, the J gene TRBJ2-2; D tentatively fits TRBD1 or TRBD2 (5 bases each). The CDR3 sequence is 16 residues long. V shed 0 bases and J shed 1 base, with 9 bases lying between them. Germline CDR1 and CDR2: KGHSH and LQKENI. CDR3 sequence: CASSPPGTGNTGELFF. The CDR3 DNA reads TGTGCCAGCTCACCACCCGGGACGGGGAACACCGGGGAGCTGTTTTTT. The full variable domain, in which reference TRBV18 and TRBJ2-2 provide the parts outside the CDR3, is NAGVMQNPRHLVRRRGQEARLRCSPMKGHSHVYWYRQLPEEGLKFMVYLQKENIIDESGMPKERFSAEFPKEGPSILRIQQVVRGDSAAYFCASSPPGTGNTGELFFGEGSRLTVL.

The V gene is TRBV7-9, the J gene TRBJ1-4, with D perhaps matching TRBD1 (5 bases). V dropped 4 bases and J dropped 7 bases, with 13 bases sitting between them. Germline CDR1 reads SEHNR; CDR2 reads FQNEAQ (reference sequence). This CDR3 is 14 amino acids long. The CDR3 loop is CASSSDRGGEKLFF. The CDR3 DNA sequence: TGTGCCAGCAGCTCGGATAGGGGCGGTGAAAAACTGTTTTTT.

The chain couples TRBV5-4 to TRBJ2-3; 14 bases align to TRBD2. Germline V gene lookup returns CDR1 SGHNT and CDR2 YYREEE (reference sequence). The CDR3 runs 16 residues. Losses at the gene ends were 4 bases for V and 5 bases for J; bases not matched to a gene: 6. The CDR3 sequence: CASSTRLAGGLDTQYF. CDR3 nucleotide sequence: TGTGCCAGCAGCACCAGACTAGCGGGGGGGTTAGATACGCAGTATTTT.

The chain couples TRBV28 to TRBJ1-2; D remains unclear. Germline lookup yields CDR1 MDHEN and CDR2 SYDVKM. Trimming removed 6 bases at V and 6 bases at J, with 14 bases between. The CDR3 consists of 13 residues. CDR3 protein: CASREQPRDGYTF. The CDR3, as DNA: TGTGCCAGCAGGGAGCAACCAAGGGATGGCTACACCTTC.